One and the same sample provided the 30 T cell receptor beta chains below, sequenced in a study of blood T cell repertoires in COVID-19. The assay was immunoSEQ multiplex PCR, and TCRdb's table has in-frame clones only and misses some. The profile shows 75,000 to 90,000 clones, over 70% of them singletons. The specimen sequenced was peripheral blood. The source of these receptors is a woman aged 40 to 49 with active or convalescent COVID-19.

The chain employs TRBV2 and TRBJ1-1; a possible D gene is TRBD1 (6 bases). Germline V gene data show CDR1 as SNHLY and CDR2 as FYNNEI. The V gene lost 3 bases and the J gene lost 1 base, with 9 bases spanning the gap. The CDR3 is 14 amino acids. This CDR3 reads CASSEAGANTEAFF. Written as DNA, the CDR3 is TGTGCCAGCAGTGAGGCGGGGGCGAACACTGAAGCTTTCTTT.

The chain couples TRBV18 to TRBJ2-3; D perhaps matches TRBD2 (5 bases). Germline V lookup: CDR1 KGHSH, CDR2 LQKENI. The CDR3 spans 15 residues. Trimming removed 3 bases from V and 0 bases from J, with 10 bases in between. The CDR3 DNA is TGTGCCAGCTCACCCAGGAGGCCGAGCACAGATACGCAGTATTTT. It translates to CASSPRRPSTDTQYF.

Worth noting for this clone: The same CDR3 arises from other DNA sequences in this sample as well. The chain carries TRBV24-1 and TRBJ2-3, with D maybe TRBD2 (6 bases). Germline-derived CDR1 and CDR2 are KGHDR and SFDVKD. The CDR3 consists of 16 residues. V lost 0 bases and J 2 bases, leaving 11 bases between the germline ends. The CDR3 DNA reads TGTGCCACCAGTGATTTGGTGGGGGGATCCACAGATACGCAGTATTTT. Translating it yields CATSDLVGGSTDTQYF.

The chain employs TRBV5-4 and TRBJ2-3, with 7 bases that match TRBD2. CDR1 is SGHNT, CDR2 YYREEE, per germline (reference sequence). The CDR3 has 14 amino acids. The V and J ends lost 4 bases and 4 bases, in that order; junction bases with no gene match: 6. Here the CDR3 reads CASSEAGFPDTQYF. CDR3 bases: TGTGCCAGCAGCGAAGCGGGGTTTCCAGATACGCAGTATTTT.

The chain has TRBV4-1 and TRBJ2-5, with 9 nucleotides matching TRBD2. The CDR3 contains 16 residues. The germline V gene has CDR1 MGHRA and CDR2 YSYEKL. The ends lost 0 bases at V and 5 bases at J; junction bases unmatched: 7. CDR3 in amino acids: CASSQEKGLAWETQYF. As DNA, the CDR3 is TGCGCCAGCAGCCAAGAAAAGGGACTAGCTTGGGAGACCCAGTACTTC.

J is TRBJ2-3 and V is TRBV24-1; 10 bases match TRBD1. Germline trimming cut 4 bases from V and 3 bases from J; bases unmatched to any gene: 9. The CDR3 contains 17 residues. The germline gives CDR1 KGHDR, CDR2 SFDVKD. CDR3 residues: CATSDLRQGAGTDTQYF. The CDR3 bases are TGTGCCACCAGTGACCTTAGACAGGGGGCTGGGACAGATACGCAGTATTTT.

This clone has just one count. This chain joins TRBV6-6 and TRBJ1-1; TRBD1 matches 8 bases. Germline assignment: CDR1 MNHNY and CDR2 SVGAGI (reference sequence). V was pared by 5 bases and J by 7 bases, with 9 bases of the junction left unmatched. This CDR3 comprises 14 residues. The CDR3 reads CASSGPRDRFEAFF. Written as DNA, the CDR3 is TGTGCCAGCAGTGGACCCCGGGACAGGTTTGAAGCTTTCTTT.

The chain has TRBV19 and TRBJ2-7; 8 bases are a match to TRBD1. V gave up 5 bases and J gave up 4 bases; unmatched junction bases: 7. Germline assignment: CDR1 LNHDA and CDR2 SQIVND (reference sequence). This CDR3 has 14 amino acids. In DNA, the CDR3 is TGTGCCAGTAGTGAACAGGGGGTCACATACGAGCAGTACTTC. Translating gives CASSEQGVTYEQYF.

This clone showed up just once. V gene TRBV10-1 combines with J gene TRBJ2-2; no clear D gene. Germline values: CDR1 WNHNN, CDR2 SYGVQD (reference sequence). The CDR3 length is 12 residues. V shed 4 bases and J shed 5 bases, with 5 bases lying between them. The CDR3 here is CASSGLTGELFF. CDR3 DNA: TGCGCCAGCAGTGGTCTGACCGGGGAGCTGTTTTTT.

The rearrangement uses TRBV27 and TRBJ2-3, with 9 bases that match TRBD2. The CDR3 contains 16 residues. After removal of 5 bases from V and 5 bases from J, the junction contained 11 bases not matched to a gene. Germline lookup yields CDR1 MNHEY and CDR2 SMNVEV (reference sequence). CDR3 in amino acids: CASSLGLAPSEDTQYF. The DNA for the CDR3 is TGTGCCAGCAGTCTAGGACTAGCGCCCAGCGAAGATACGCAGTATTTT.

This chain joins TRBV3-1 (or the pseudogene TRBV3-2) and TRBJ2-3; possibly TRBD2 for D (5 bases). The CDR3 runs 15 residues. Looked up from germline, CDR1 is LGHDT and CDR2 is YNNKEL (reference sequence). The ends were cut back, 2 bases at V and 3 bases at J, with 12 bases in the middle. As DNA, the CDR3 is TGTGCCAGCAGCCAAACGGGAAACTTAACAGATACGCAGTATTTT. It codes for CASSQTGNLTDTQYF.

V is TRBV7-9 and J is TRBJ2-7; 12 positions match TRBD1. Germline values: CDR1 SEHNR, CDR2 FQNEAQ (reference sequence). The CDR3 sequence is 14 residues long. After removal of 7 bases from V and 10 bases from J, the junction contained 11 bases not matched to a gene. The CDR3 DNA sequence: TGTGCCAGCACCCCGGGGACAGGGGGCTTCCTCCAGTACTTC. This gives the protein CASTPGTGGFLQYF.

The chain couples TRBV2 to TRBJ2-3, with no clear D. The CDR3 loop spans 11 amino acids. Germline V gene lookup returns CDR1 SNHLY and CDR2 FYNNEI. The germline V and J ends were trimmed by 7 bases and 2 bases, with 4 bases remaining between them. CDR3 coding DNA: TGTGCCAGCACTTTCACAGATACGCAGTATTTT. Translated: CASTFTDTQYF.

V gene TRBV5-1 combines with J gene TRBJ2-7, with 9 bases lining up with TRBD1. Germline V gene lookup returns CDR1 SGHRS and CDR2 YFSETQ. V was pared by 6 bases and J by 3 bases, with 7 bases of the junction left unmatched. CDR3 length equals 14 residues. The CDR3: CASKAWTGDYEQYF. DNA of the CDR3: TGCGCCAGCAAAGCCTGGACAGGGGACTACGAGCAGTACTTC.

The rearrangement links TRBV12-5 to TRBJ1-1, with D perhaps matching TRBD1 (6 bases). Germline V CDR1 and CDR2: LGHNT, FRNRAP. This CDR3 is 14 amino acids long. Trimming removed 6 bases at V and 4 bases at J, with 15 bases between. CDR3 bases: TGTGCTAGTGGCCATACTACAGGGTTCACTGAAGCTTTCTTT. Its translation: CASGHTTGFTEAFF. Supplemented by reference TRBV12-5 and TRBJ1-1, the full variable domain reads DARVTQTPRHKVTEMGQEVTMRCQPILGHNTVFWYRQTMMQGLELLAYFRNRAPLDDSGMPKDRFSAEMPDATLATLKIQPSEPRDSAVYFCASGHTTGFTEAFFGQGTRLTVV.

V is TRBV9 and J is TRBJ1-6; D is perhaps TRBD1 (6 bases). The CDR3 contains 15 residues. Germline V gives CDR1 SGDLS, CDR2 YYNGEE. The ends were cut back, 0 bases at V and 8 bases at J, with 12 bases in the middle. The CDR3 protein is CASSVDQGKDSPLHF. The CDR3 coding sequence is TGTGCCAGCAGCGTAGATCAGGGGAAGGATTCACCCCTCCACTTT.

The rearrangement links TRBV7-3 to TRBJ1-2; D gene unclear. The CDR3 is made up of 17 amino acids. Looked up from germline, CDR1 is SGHTA and CDR2 is FQGTGA. Deletions cut 2 bases from V and 2 bases from J, with 18 bases between. CDR3 in amino acids: CASSLGPTSVINYGYTF. The CDR3 DNA reads TGTGCCAGCAGCTTAGGGCCGACATCAGTGATAAACTATGGCTACACCTTC. The whole variable domain, remainder taken from reference TRBV7-3 and TRBJ1-2, is GAGVSQTPSNKVTEKGKYVELRCDPISGHTALYWYRQSLGQGPEFLIYFQGTGAADDSGLPNDRFFAVRPEGSVSTLKIQRTERGDSAVYLCASSLGPTSVINYGYTFGSGTRLTVV.

The chain carries TRBV6-6 and TRBJ2-5; 9 nucleotides line up with TRBD1. The ends lost 4 bases at V and 5 bases at J; junction bases unmatched: 8. Germline lookup yields CDR1 MNHNY and CDR2 SVGAGI (reference sequence). This CDR3 is built from 15 residues. The CDR3 protein is CASSWGQGGGETQYF. CDR3 nucleotide sequence: TGTGCCAGCAGTTGGGGACAGGGTGGCGGGGAGACCCAGTACTTC.

This clone has only a few counts. Here the CDR3 reads CASSSTRAGNTIYF. In DNA, the CDR3 is TGCGCCAGCAGCTCCACCCGGGCTGGAAACACCATATATTTT. This rearrangement joins TRBV4-3 to TRBJ1-3; D remains unclear. From germline, CDR1 is LGHNA and CDR2 YSLEER. The V gene lost 5 bases and the J gene lost 2 bases, with 10 bases spanning the gap. The CDR3 consists of 14 residues.

The V gene is TRBV28, the J gene TRBJ2-3; weak D call: TRBD2 (6 bases). The CDR3 loop spans 14 amino acids. Trimming removed 3 bases at V and 1 base at J, with 8 bases between. Per germline, CDR1 MDHEN and CDR2 SYDVKM. The CDR3 bases are TGTGCCAGCAGTTTTGCGGGACGCACAGATACGCAGTATTTT. Encoded protein: CASSFAGRTDTQYF.

The rearrangement links TRBV5-1 to TRBJ1-5; 8 nucleotides line up with TRBD1. V shed 2 bases and J 0 bases; nucleotides not matched to a gene: 4. The germline CDR1 and CDR2 sequences are SGHRS and YFSETQ. CDR3 length: 16 amino acids. The CDR3 nucleotides are TGCGCCAGCAGCTTAACAGGGGGAGATAGCAATCAGCCCCAGCATTTT. This codes for CASSLTGGDSNQPQHF.

The chain links TRBV4-3 to TRBJ2-2, with D possibly TRBD1 on 6 matching bases. Trimming removed 0 bases at V and 6 bases at J, with 11 bases between. The germline CDR1 and CDR2 sequences are LGHNA and YSLEER. The CDR3 runs to 15 residues. CDR3 in amino acids: CASSQDTGLAGELFF. The CDR3 DNA reads TGCGCCAGCAGCCAAGATACAGGGTTGGCCGGGGAGCTGTTTTTT.

The rearrangement joins TRBV27 to TRBJ1-2, with TRBD1 as a possible D gene (5 bases). V was clipped by 2 bases and J by 5 bases, with 12 bases between them. The V gene's germline CDR1 is MNHEY and CDR2 SMNVEV (reference sequence). CDR3 length: 14 residues. The chain's CDR3 is CASSLLNRPYGYTF. CDR3 nucleotide sequence: TGTGCCAGCAGTTTACTGAACAGGCCGTATGGCTACACCTTC.

The chain uses TRBV6-2 or TRBV6-3 and TRBJ2-4; 7 bases fit TRBD1. This CDR3 is built from 19 residues. The germline CDR1 and CDR2 sequences are MNHEY and SVGEGT. With V trimmed by 0 bases and J by 0 bases, 11 bases remained unmatched. CDR3 amino acids: CASSYSRTTGPLAKNIQYF. CDR3 bases: TGTGCCAGCAGTTACTCACGCACGACAGGGCCGCTAGCCAAAAACATTCAGTACTTC.

The V gene is TRBV2, the J gene TRBJ1-4; 7 nucleotides match TRBD1. Germline V gene sequence: CDR1 SNHLY, CDR2 FYNNEI. V trimming: 2 bases; J trimming: 5 bases; junction bases outside the gene matches: 11. This CDR3 comprises 17 residues. CDR3 coding DNA: TGTGCCAGCAGTGAACGGGGGACAGTCGGTCCGAATGAAAAACTGTTTTTT. Protein product: CASSERGTVGPNEKLFF.

V is TRBV7-9 and J is TRBJ2-3; TRBD2 agrees at 7 bases. This CDR3 comprises 15 residues. Germline CDR1 reads SEHNR; CDR2 reads FQNEAQ (reference sequence). V lost 10 bases and J lost 3; bases outside the gene matches: 13. The CDR3 reads CATDLAASSTDTQYF. CDR3 DNA: TGTGCCACCGATCTAGCGGCTTCTAGTACAGATACGCAGTATTTT.

This rearrangement joins TRBV5-6 to TRBJ1-2; D gene unclear. The V end lost 2 bases, the J end lost 5 bases, and 7 bases lay between the germline ends. This CDR3 comprises 12 residues. Germline V lookup: CDR1 SGHDT, CDR2 YYEEEE. The CDR3 sequence is CASSLTDYGYTF. CDR3 in DNA: TGTGCCAGCAGCTTAACAGATTATGGCTACACCTTC.

V and J are TRBV7-3 and TRBJ2-5; TRBD2 matches at 8 bases. V trimming: 4 bases; J trimming: 5 bases; junction bases outside the gene matches: 12. CDR1 and CDR2 from the germline V gene are SGHTA and FQGTGA. The CDR3 loop spans 16 amino acids. As DNA, the CDR3 is TGTGCCAGCAGCTCTATCCTGAGCGGGAGCAGGGAGACCCAGTACTTC. Translated: CASSSILSGSRETQYF.

This chain links TRBV28 with TRBJ1-2; perhaps TRBD1 as D (5 bases). Germline V gene lookup returns CDR1 MDHEN and CDR2 SYDVKM. The V end was cut by 3 bases, the J end by 9 bases, with 8 bases between. The CDR3 runs 11 residues. CDR3 region: CASSFDRSYTF. DNA of the CDR3: TGTGCCAGCAGTTTTGACAGAAGCTACACCTTC.

This clone was detected only once. The chain recombines TRBV7-3 with TRBJ1-2; unclear D gene. Germline CDR1 and CDR2: SGHTA and FQGTGA. This CDR3 contains 13 residues. V lost 1 base and J lost 8, with 11 bases in between. The CDR3 spells CASSLRSQIGYTF. The CDR3 DNA reads as TGTGCCAGCAGCTTAAGGAGTCAAATCGGCTACACCTTC.